These 6 T cell receptor beta chains originate from one sample sequenced in a study of spatial heterogeneity in lung cancer. Time point denoted: sample taken at primary tumor resection. TCRdb re-called the 5' RACE reads with MiXCR, one entry per CDR3 protein. The data contain approximately 5,000 distinct CDR3 sequences, approximately 8.4% of them seen just once; the ten biggest clones take up 32%. What these receptors recognize is not known. Study-wide points: Tracking of tumor mutation counts was seen in expanded intratumoral alpha and beta TCR counts.

The input for sequencing was lung tumor tissue, taken at surgery. These receptors were taken from a female donor with early-stage non-small cell lung cancer.

This clonotype was counted many times. The chain uses TRBV25-1 and TRBJ2-5; 11 bases agree with TRBD1. The CDR3 spans 14 residues. Trimming at V came to 6 bases and at J to 4 bases, leaving 4 bases not matched to a gene. Germline V CDR1 and CDR2: MGHDK, SYGVNS. DNA of the CDR3: TGTGCCAGCAGAGGGACAGGGGGAGGAGAGACCCAGTACTTC. Translation gives CASRGTGGGETQYF.

This rearrangement joins TRBV6-5 to TRBJ1-2; 7 bases match TRBD1. In germline, CDR1 is MNHEY, CDR2 SVGAGI. This CDR3 spans 12 amino acids. Losses at the gene ends were 11 bases for V and 5 bases for J; bases not matched to a gene: 8. The DNA for the CDR3 is TGTGCCGGAAGGGACAGCTCTTATGGCTACACCTTC. Translated: CAGRDSSYGYTF.

This clonotype was detected ten times or more. The chain recombines TRBV7-6 with TRBJ2-5; D may match TRBD1 or TRBD2 (5 bases each). The CDR3 loop spans 16 amino acids. The germline V and J ends were trimmed by 5 bases and 1 base, with 17 bases remaining between them. CDR1 SGHVS and CDR2 FNYEAQ come from the germline V gene. CDR3 amino acids: CASSLGTSSGQETQYF. The CDR3 nucleotides are TGTGCCAGCAGCCTCGGGACCTCCAGCGGCCAAGAGACCCAGTACTTC.

This clonotype appeared many times. This chain uses TRBV2 with TRBJ1-2, with 11 bases aligning to TRBD1. The germline V gene encodes CDR1 SNHLY and CDR2 FYNNEI. The V gene end was trimmed by 5 bases and the J gene end by 7 bases; junction bases not matched to a gene: 9. The CDR3 has 15 residues. The CDR3 DNA is TGTGCCAGCAGTTCACGCGGGACAGGGGGTCGTGGCTACACCTTC. Encoded protein: CASSSRGTGGRGYTF.

This clonotype was counted many times. The chain recombines TRBV6-1 with TRBJ2-3; 9 positions match TRBD1. Unmatched junction bases numbered 6, after V lost 3 bases and J lost 8 bases. The CDR3 spans 14 residues. Germline V gene data show CDR1 as MNHNS and CDR2 as SASEGT. The CDR3 sequence: CASSEGQGSGTQYF. In DNA, the CDR3 is TGTGCCAGCAGTGAGGGACAGGGCTCGGGTACGCAGTATTTT.

This clonotype has at least ten counts. The V and J genes are TRBV3-1 and TRBJ1-6; a weak D match, TRBD1 (6 bases). Germline assignment: CDR1 LGHDT and CDR2 YNNKEL (reference sequence). This CDR3 contains 14 residues. The ends were cut back, 1 base at V and 9 bases at J, with 10 bases in the middle. DNA for the CDR3: TGTGCCAGCAGCCAAGGGGCAGGGGTTTCACCCCTCCACTTT. Translated: CASSQGAGVSPLHF.